This T cell receptor (beta chain) was retrieved from a study of blood T cell repertoires in COVID-19. Background on the study: Spain, Italy and the United States supplied samples that represented acute and convalescent COVID-19. Sources were T cells, B-cell-depleted T cells, or PBMCs; the material itself was cDNA or gDNA.

In the source study's methods: It was from reference gene primer amplification that nucleated cell counts were estimated. Clones were sequenced by immunoSEQ multiplex PCR, and TCRdb holds only the in-frame ones, with some missing. V, J and clone size are those of that table, while D and trimming were read from the DNA. This table holds about 40,000 clones, roughly 85% found once. J gave up 5 bases and V 1 base, and 10 bases lay outside the gene matches. Germline-derived CDR1 and CDR2 are SGHNT and YYREEE (reference sequence). The CDR3 has 16 residues. The TCR sequence derives from a human donor in a cohort sampled during active COVID-19. V and J are TRBV5-4 and TRBJ1-2; TRBD1 aligns across 8 bases. Specimen: peripheral blood. Here the CDR3 reads CASSLYAGQGIYGYTF. CDR3 in DNA: TGTGCCAGCAGCTTGTATGCCGGACAGGGTATTTATGGCTACACCTTC.